One sample yielded the 26 T cell receptor beta chains listed below, sequenced in a study of patients and donors after allogeneic stem cell transplantation. TCRdb re-called the RT-PCR reads through MiXCR, storing one row per CDR3 protein. The table has about 960,000 distinct CDR3 sequences, roughly 18% seen once. The specimen sequenced was blood, either unsorted or a sorted T cell fraction (not recorded which). The source of these receptors is a human donor who was either an allogeneic HSCT recipient or a stem cell or donor lymphocyte infusion donor (not recorded which). It is not recorded whose cells these are; they may come from a transplant donor.

The chain has TRBV30 and TRBJ1-2, with no clear D. The germline CDR1 and CDR2 sequences are GTSNPN and SVGIG (reference sequence). This CDR3 is 12 amino acids long. Trimming took 3 bases from V and 8 from J, leaving 13 bases between them. As DNA, the CDR3 is TGTGCCTGGAGACCAGCAGGCTTAGGCTACACCTTC. This sequence encodes CAWRPAGLGYTF.

The V and J genes are TRBV29-1 and TRBJ2-1; D might be TRBD2 (5 bases). From germline, CDR1 is SQVTM and CDR2 ANQGSEA. V was shortened by 4 bases and J by 8 bases, with 21 bases between the two germline ends. This CDR3 region has 15 residues. The CDR3 DNA sequence: TGCAGCGTTGTCCTCGGATGGAGGTGGTCGGATGAGCAGTTCTTC. Its translation is CSVVLGWRWSDEQFF.

This clonotype was counted between two and nine times. The genes are TRBV9 and TRBJ2-7; D call uncertain. Germline loops: CDR1 SGDLS, CDR2 YYNGEE. The germline V and J ends were trimmed by 0 bases and 3 bases, with 7 bases remaining between them. This CDR3 is 13 amino acids long. In nucleotides, the CDR3 is TGTGCCAGCAGCGTAGATGGTGGCTACGAGCAGTACTTC. It translates to CASSVDGGYEQYF.

The chain couples TRBV9 to TRBJ2-5; TRBD1 agrees at 10 bases. This CDR3 comprises 15 residues. CDR1 and CDR2 (germline): SGDLS, YYNGEE. Trimming took 0 bases from V and 5 from J; bases not matched to a gene: 4. Here the CDR3 reads CASSVEGQGGETQYF. The DNA for the CDR3 is TGTGCCAGCAGCGTAGAAGGACAGGGGGGCGAGACCCAGTACTTC.

The rearrangement uses TRBV20-1 and TRBJ1-1; D remains ambiguous. In germline, CDR1 is DFQATT, CDR2 SNEGSKA (reference sequence). This CDR3 comprises 12 residues. Trimming stripped 1 base from V and 9 bases from J, with 12 bases between. This CDR3 is CSARVQVEQAFF. The CDR3 bases are TGCAGTGCTAGAGTTCAGGTGGAGCAAGCTTTCTTT.

DNA of the CDR3: TGTGCCAGCAATACGGACCGCAAAAGAGATAATGAAAAACTGTTTTTT. This gives the protein CASNTDRKRDNEKLFF. V is TRBV6-2 or TRBV6-3 and J is TRBJ1-4; D gene ambiguous. The CDR3 loop spans 16 amino acids. Trimming stripped 7 bases from V and 4 bases from J, with 19 bases between. Germline V CDR1 and CDR2: MNHEY, SVGEGT.

This chain joins TRBV6-1 and TRBJ1-2; possibly TRBD1 for D (5 bases). Germline lookup yields CDR1 MNHNS and CDR2 SASEGT. The ends were cut back, 3 bases at V and 2 bases at J, with 10 bases in the middle. The CDR3 is 14 amino acids. CDR3 sequence (DNA): TGTGCCAGCAGTGACAGGGCTCAAAACTATGGCTACACCTTC. Translation gives CASSDRAQNYGYTF.

The chain combines TRBV4-3 with TRBJ1-6; TRBD1 might be the D (6 bases). V was trimmed by 0 bases and J by 7 bases, leaving 10 bases between them. The germline gives CDR1 LGHNA, CDR2 YSLEER. The CDR3 contains 15 residues. CDR3 DNA: TGCGCCAGCAGCCAAGATCCGGACAGCAATTCACCCCTCCACTTT. As protein: CASSQDPDSNSPLHF.

This clonotype was counted a few times. This chain uses TRBV2 with TRBJ2-1; 8 bases agree with TRBD1. The germline V gene has CDR1 SNHLY and CDR2 FYNNEI. With 3 bases clipped from V and 8 bases from J, the junction kept 9 bases outside the gene matches. CDR3 length: 15 residues. The CDR3 DNA sequence: TGTGCCAGCAGTGACAGGGGGCTCGGTTGGGATGAGCAGTTCTTC. This encodes CASSDRGLGWDEQFF.

The rearrangement joins TRBV28 to TRBJ1-2; the D gene is possibly TRBD1 (5 bases). There are 16 residues in the CDR3. The germline gives CDR1 MDHEN, CDR2 SYDVKM. V lost 2 bases and J lost 4, with 17 bases in between. CDR3 DNA sequence: TGTGCCAGCAGTTTAATCGACAGAGAACGCACCTATGGCTACACCTTC. Translation: CASSLIDRERTYGYTF.

This clonotype was detected many times. This chain uses TRBV12-3 or TRBV12-4 with TRBJ1-1, with D perhaps TRBD1 (6 bases). The V gene lost 5 bases and the J gene lost 1 base, with 14 bases spanning the gap. The CDR3 has 15 amino acids. CDR3 in amino acids: CASSVEGRGNTEAFF. The CDR3 nucleotides are TGTGCCAGCAGTGTAGAGGGCAGGGGGAACACTGAAGCTTTCTTT.

The chain has TRBV20-1 and TRBJ2-3; the match to TRBD2 covers 11 bases. The length of the CDR3 is 15 residues. J was trimmed by 3 bases and V by 1 base; bases with no gene match: 3. Germline V gives CDR1 DFQATT, CDR2 SNEGSKA (reference sequence). CDR3 nucleotide sequence: TGCAGTGCTAGAGTGGCTAGCGGGAGGACAGATACGCAGTATTTT. Its translation is CSARVASGRTDTQYF.

This clonotype has just a few counts. In nucleotides, the CDR3 is TGTGCCAGCAGCCTGACGCCGGCTTTCTTT. This translates into CASSLTPAFF. The rearrangement joins TRBV7-2 to TRBJ1-1; no firm D call. Per the germline V gene, CDR1 is SGHTA and CDR2 is FQGNSA. V was shortened by 5 bases and J by 11 bases, with 9 bases between the two germline ends. CDR3 length equals 10 residues.

This clonotype was found many times. The chain is built from TRBV5-1 and TRBJ2-3, with TRBD2 identical over 13 bases. Germline values: CDR1 SGHRS, CDR2 YFSETQ. This CDR3 is 16 amino acids long. V trimming: 4 bases; J trimming: 4 bases; junction bases outside the gene matches: 6. The CDR3 loop reads CASSPRTSGSPDTQYF. The CDR3 region has the DNA TGCGCCAGCAGCCCACGGACTAGCGGGAGCCCAGATACGCAGTATTTT. The whole variable domain, filled in from reference TRBV5-1 and TRBJ2-3, reads KAGVTQTPRYLIKTRGQQVTLSCSPISGHRSVSWYQQTPGQGLQFLFEYFSETQRNKGNFPGRFSGRQFSNSRSEMNVSTLELGDSALYLCASSPRTSGSPDTQYFGPGTRLTVL.

This clonotype was detected a few times. The chain uses TRBV12-3 or TRBV12-4 and TRBJ2-3, with D unresolved. Trimming took off 5 bases at V and 2 bases at J, with 11 bases between the two ends. CDR3 length equals 14 residues. CDR3 sequence: CASSAASLTDTQYF. DNA of the CDR3: TGTGCCAGCAGTGCCGCGAGCCTCACAGATACGCAGTATTTT.

This clonotype has a handful of counts. The DNA for the CDR3 is TGTGCCACCAGCAGAGAGGGGACAGTCTATGGCTACACCTTC. Translated, it gives CATSREGTVYGYTF. The rearrangement joins TRBV15 to TRBJ1-2; 7 bases are a match to TRBD1. Germline assignment: CDR1 LNHNV and CDR2 YYDKDF (reference sequence). CDR3 length: 14 amino acids. Trimming cost V 0 bases and J 4 bases; bases outside gene matches: 2.

The chain combines TRBV14 with TRBJ2-5; TRBD1 matches at 9 bases. Germline V gene data show CDR1 as SGHDN and CDR2 as FVKESK. This CDR3 region has 17 residues. The V segment lost 4 bases and the J segment 6 bases; nucleotides outside the gene matches: 15. The CDR3 spells CASSRQTGGESQKTQYF. CDR3 DNA sequence: TGTGCCAGCAGCCGCCAAACAGGGGGCGAAAGTCAAAAGACCCAGTACTTC.

The J gene is TRBJ2-1, the V gene TRBV4-2, with D perhaps TRBD1 (5 bases). Per the germline V gene, CDR1 is LGHNA and CDR2 is YNFKEQ. The CDR3 consists of 16 residues. V was clipped by 1 base and J by 2 bases, with 12 bases between them. This CDR3 is CASSQALQTAYNEQFF. In DNA form, the CDR3 reads TGTGCCAGCAGCCAAGCCCTACAGACAGCCTACAATGAGCAGTTCTTC.

The V and J genes are TRBV20-1 and TRBJ2-5; 12 positions match TRBD1. Germline V gene data show CDR1 as DFQATT and CDR2 as SNEGSKA (reference sequence). There are 16 residues in the CDR3. The V segment lost 0 bases and the J segment 4 bases; nucleotides outside the gene matches: 6. The CDR3 DNA follows: TGCAGTGCTAGAGACCCGGGACAGGGGGCTCGAGAGACCCAGTACTTC. Amino acid sequence: CSARDPGQGARETQYF.

The J gene is TRBJ1-2, the V gene TRBV30; a possible D gene is TRBD1 (6 bases). The CDR3 covers 14 residues. From germline, CDR1 is GTSNPN and CDR2 SVGIG (reference sequence). V was shortened by 0 bases and J by 8 bases, with 16 bases between the two germline ends. DNA for the CDR3: TGTGCCTGGAGTGTACTAGCGGGGGCGCGGGGCTACACCTTC. Its translation: CAWSVLAGARGYTF.

The rearrangement links TRBV30 to TRBJ2-7; 11 nucleotides align to TRBD1. This CDR3 comprises 15 residues. Germline loops: CDR1 GTSNPN, CDR2 SVGIG (reference sequence). The J segment lost 4 bases and the V segment lost 3 bases, leaving 8 bases of the junction unmatched. CDR3 coding DNA: TGTGCCTGGAGCGGGACAGGGGGGCATGGGTACGAGCAGTACTTC. Encoded protein: CAWSGTGGHGYEQYF.

This clonotype was seen only a few times. V usage is TRBV7-2 and J usage is TRBJ2-7, with 10 nucleotides matching TRBD2. The ends lost 4 bases at V and 6 bases at J; junction bases unmatched: 9. Germline V gives CDR1 SGHTA, CDR2 FQGNSA. The CDR3 sequence is 15 residues long. CDR3 DNA sequence: TGTGCCAGCAGCTCTCTAGCGGGAGTGTTTCCCGAGCAGTACTTC. Its protein product is CASSSLAGVFPEQYF.

This clonotype turned up a few times. This chain uses TRBV12-3 or TRBV12-4 with TRBJ2-7; no definite D call. The CDR3 has 12 residues. Trimming removed 2 bases from V and 5 bases from J, with 7 bases in between. The CDR3, as DNA: TGTGCCAGCAGTTTAAGGAAGCACGAGCAGTACTTC. This codes for CASSLRKHEQYF.

There are a few counts of this clonotype. CDR3 in amino acids: CASSEETGGAGYGYTF. For the CDR3, the DNA is TGTGCCAGCAGTGAAGAGACAGGGGGCGCAGGCTATGGCTACACCTTC. The chain employs TRBV2 and TRBJ1-2, with 10 bases that match TRBD1. The CDR3 loop spans 16 amino acids. Germline assignment: CDR1 SNHLY and CDR2 FYNNEI. V shed 1 base and J 4 bases; nucleotides not matched to a gene: 6. Based on the CDR3 plus reference TRBV2 and TRBJ1-2, the full variable domain is EPEVTQTPSHQVTQMGQEVILRCVPISNHLYFYWYRQILGQKVEFLVSFYNNEISEKSEIFDDQFSVERPDGSNFTLKIRSTKLEDSAMYFCASSEETGGAGYGYTFGSGTRLTVV.

This clonotype turned up a few times. The chain has TRBV5-1 and TRBJ2-3, with D unresolved. V was clipped by 1 base and J by 0 bases, with 9 bases between them. This CDR3 has 15 amino acids. The V gene's germline CDR1 is SGHRS and CDR2 YFSETQ. CDR3 nucleotides: TGCGCCAGCAGCTTGATCCCAACTAGCACAGATACGCAGTATTTT. Translation: CASSLIPTSTDTQYF. The full variable domain, completed using reference TRBV5-1 and TRBJ2-3, is KAGVTQTPRYLIKTRGQQVTLSCSPISGHRSVSWYQQTPGQGLQFLFEYFSETQRNKGNFPGRFSGRQFSNSRSEMNVSTLELGDSALYLCASSLIPTSTDTQYFGPGTRLTVL.

This clonotype has a handful of counts. The V gene is TRBV6-1, the J gene TRBJ2-7, with D unclear. Deletions cut 4 bases from V and 4 bases from J, with 11 bases between. CDR3 size: 13 residues. Germline V gene sequence: CDR1 MNHNS, CDR2 SASEGT. DNA of the CDR3: TGTGCCAGCAGTGGTTGGACGGATTACGAGCAGTACTTC. Protein: CASSGWTDYEQYF.